This TCR beta chain was sequenced for a study of cytomegalovirus exposure and HLA in healthy donors. Findings and caveats of the study: HLA alleles showed associations with roughly 17,000 TCR beta sequences in a later analysis, at a 0.05 false discovery rate.

The study ran its PCR with 60 Vbeta and 13 Jbeta primers. The authors' processing: There were about 86 million unique TCR beta chains by a later count, and approximately 12 million of them were shared. Clones were sequenced by immunoSEQ multiplex PCR, and TCRdb holds only the in-frame ones, with some missing. For V, J and clone size, that table is used; D and trimming come from the DNA. This repertoire shows around 220,000 clones, roughly 79% found once; its top ten account for around 1.8%. The length of the CDR3 is 12 residues. V dropped 7 bases and J dropped 10 bases, with 17 bases sitting between them. Germline CDR1 and CDR2: SQVTM and ANQGSEA. Details on this clone: The antigen remains unidentified.

These donors counted as nominally healthy when sampled, but unrecorded immune exposures were likely. The TCR originated in a young man in good health and CMV-seronegative. This chain connects TRBV29-1 to TRBJ2-1; D gene ambiguous. Material: PBMCs. CDR3 in amino acids: CSGNLGFAEQFF. Here the CDR3 DNA reads TGCAGCGGAAACCTAGGATTCGCGGAGCAGTTCTTC.